This TCR beta chain was sequenced for a study of cytomegalovirus exposure and HLA in healthy donors. Findings and limits, study-wide: Presence/absence analyses treated sequencing depth as roughly uniform across donors.

Comments on this clone: Its antigen is undetermined.

The primer mix had 60 Vbeta and 13 Jbeta primers. Sequencing was performed with immunoSEQ multiplex PCR; in TCRdb, only in-frame clones are kept and a portion is missing. Of about 140,000 clones listed, roughly 80% were seen once; the top ten hold 2.5% to 3%. Trimming shortened V by 4 bases and J by 0 bases, and 13 bases separated the two germline ends. Looked up from germline, CDR1 is SQVTM and CDR2 is ANQGSEA. The CDR3 is 14 amino acids. The chain has TRBV29-1 and TRBJ2-7, with a tentative D call TRBD2 (6 bases). The sequence was collected from a woman aged 25 to 45 in good health and CMV-seronegative. Specimen: PBMCs. This CDR3 reads CSVAGGFTSYEQYF. The CDR3 DNA sequence: TGCAGCGTTGCCGGGGGTTTTACCTCCTACGAGCAGTACTTC.